These 11 T cell receptor beta chains share one sample of origin, sequenced in a study of blood T cell repertoires in COVID-19. Some clones are missing from TCRdb's copy, which holds only in-frame ones; the method was immunoSEQ multiplex PCR. Here the sample spans under 200,000 clones, 89% being singletons. Sequencing was carried out using PBMCs or T cells enriched from blood (not recorded which). The receptors were gathered from a woman younger than 30 who had recovered from COVID-19.

V is TRBV28 and J is TRBJ1-1, with a tentative D call TRBD1 (6 bases). The CDR3 spans 15 residues. Germline V CDR1 and CDR2: MDHEN, SYDVKM. V was shortened by 5 bases and J by 0 bases, with 13 bases between the two germline ends. The CDR3 is CASSNPQGMNTEAFF. For the CDR3, the DNA is TGTGCCAGCAGTAACCCCCAGGGGATGAACACTGAAGCTTTCTTT.

The V and J genes are TRBV4-2 and TRBJ1-1; maybe TRBD1 (5 bases). This CDR3 has 16 amino acids. In germline, CDR1 is LGHNA, CDR2 YNFKEQ. V dropped 3 bases and J dropped 5 bases, with 19 bases sitting between them. The CDR3 region has the DNA TGTGCCAGCAGCCATAAAAGGGGCGGGGAGTGGACTGAAGCTTTCTTT. Translated: CASSHKRGGEWTEAFF.

This clone appeared a few times. This rearrangement joins TRBV9 to TRBJ2-2; tentatively, D is TRBD1 (6 bases). CDR1 SGDLS and CDR2 YYNGEE come from the germline V gene. V was cut by 4 bases and J by 3 bases, with 13 bases left in between. The CDR3 sequence is 15 residues long. The CDR3 reads CASSPLQGYTGELFF. For the CDR3, the DNA is TGTGCCAGCAGCCCCCTACAGGGCTACACCGGGGAGCTGTTTTTT.

This chain joins TRBV5-6 and TRBJ1-2; no definite D call. Trimming cost V 4 bases and J 0 bases, with 13 bases left between them. The CDR3 totals 15 residues. Germline values: CDR1 SGHDT, CDR2 YYEEEE. CDR3 sequence reads: CASSPLQRPNYGYTF. Written as DNA, the CDR3 is TGTGCCAGCAGCCCCCTACAGAGACCTAACTATGGCTACACCTTC.

The V call is TRBV4-3, the J call TRBJ1-1; 8 bases fit TRBD1. The CDR3 extends over 14 amino acids. After removal of 3 bases from V and 4 bases from J, the junction contained 4 bases not matched to a gene. Germline CDR1 LGHNA, CDR2 YSLEER. This CDR3 is CASSQDRVGTEAFF. As DNA, the CDR3 is TGCGCCAGCAGCCAGGACAGGGTGGGCACTGAAGCTTTCTTT.

V gene TRBV30 combines with J gene TRBJ1-5, with 10 bases that match TRBD1. This CDR3 has 16 amino acids. J was trimmed by 6 bases and V by 2 bases; bases with no gene match: 10. Germline loops: CDR1 GTSNPN, CDR2 SVGIG (reference sequence). The CDR3 loop is CAWSRTGGRNGQPQHF. CDR3 bases: TGTGCCTGGAGTCGGACAGGGGGTCGGAACGGTCAGCCCCAGCATTTT.

V gene TRBV9 combines with J gene TRBJ2-1; 9 bases align to TRBD2. The J segment lost 5 bases and the V segment lost 0 bases, leaving 3 bases of the junction unmatched. Per germline, CDR1 SGDLS and CDR2 YYNGEE. This CDR3 region has 15 residues. CDR3 region: CASSVVASGNNEQFF. The CDR3 region has the DNA TGTGCCAGCAGCGTAGTCGCTAGCGGGAACAATGAGCAGTTCTTC.

The J gene is TRBJ1-2, the V gene TRBV6-5; 7 bases are shared with TRBD1. Trimming cost V 7 bases and J 8 bases; bases outside gene matches: 7. Germline V gene data show CDR1 as MNHEY and CDR2 as SVGAGI. This CDR3 is 12 amino acids long. This chain's CDR3 is CASKSGGRGYTF. The CDR3 bases are TGTGCCAGCAAATCAGGGGGGCGCGGCTACACCTTC.

V is TRBV19 and J is TRBJ2-7; D perhaps matches TRBD2 (6 bases). This CDR3 has 14 amino acids. CDR1 is LNHDA and CDR2 is SQIVND in the germline V gene (reference sequence). The V and J ends lost 7 bases and 2 bases respectively, with 15 bases between them. DNA for the CDR3: TGTGCCAGTATTCATTGGGGGGAGCCCTACGAGCAGTACTTC. It is translated as CASIHWGEPYEQYF.

The chain carries TRBV12-3 or TRBV12-4 and TRBJ1-5, with D unresolved. This CDR3 contains 12 residues. Trimming stripped 4 bases from V and 4 bases from J, with 5 bases between. This CDR3 is CASSSVNQPQHF. The CDR3 region has the DNA TGTGCCAGCAGTTCGGTTAATCAGCCCCAGCATTTT.

For this clone: Additional DNA sequences in this sample encode the identical CDR3. The gene calls are TRBV4-1 and TRBJ1-2; 10 nucleotides agree with TRBD1. Trimming took 3 bases from V and 8 from J; bases not matched to a gene: 9. This CDR3 has 15 amino acids. In germline, CDR1 is MGHRA, CDR2 YSYEKL. The CDR3 protein is CASSQPRDRGYGYTF. CDR3 bases: TGCGCCAGCAGCCAGCCCCGGGACAGGGGTTACGGCTACACCTTC.